The T cell receptor (beta chain) under discussion was sequenced for a study of blood T cell repertoires in COVID-19. The data were produced by immunoSEQ multiplex PCR, yet TCRdb's version contains in-frame clones alone and is incomplete. The sample contains around 200,000 clones, more than 75% of which appear only once. Germline CDR1 and CDR2: SGHRS and YFSETQ. The CDR3 length is 14 residues. The V end lost 1 base, the J end lost 4 bases, and 11 bases lay between the germline ends. This clone has a single count. The sequence was collected from a man aged 35-49 years with active or convalescent COVID-19. The V gene is TRBV5-1, the J gene TRBJ1-1; D may be TRBD1 (5 bases). Sequencing was done on a sample of peripheral blood. The CDR3 protein is CASSLLDSATEAFF. The CDR3 nucleotides are TGCGCCAGCAGCTTGTTAGACAGCGCCACTGAAGCTTTCTTT.